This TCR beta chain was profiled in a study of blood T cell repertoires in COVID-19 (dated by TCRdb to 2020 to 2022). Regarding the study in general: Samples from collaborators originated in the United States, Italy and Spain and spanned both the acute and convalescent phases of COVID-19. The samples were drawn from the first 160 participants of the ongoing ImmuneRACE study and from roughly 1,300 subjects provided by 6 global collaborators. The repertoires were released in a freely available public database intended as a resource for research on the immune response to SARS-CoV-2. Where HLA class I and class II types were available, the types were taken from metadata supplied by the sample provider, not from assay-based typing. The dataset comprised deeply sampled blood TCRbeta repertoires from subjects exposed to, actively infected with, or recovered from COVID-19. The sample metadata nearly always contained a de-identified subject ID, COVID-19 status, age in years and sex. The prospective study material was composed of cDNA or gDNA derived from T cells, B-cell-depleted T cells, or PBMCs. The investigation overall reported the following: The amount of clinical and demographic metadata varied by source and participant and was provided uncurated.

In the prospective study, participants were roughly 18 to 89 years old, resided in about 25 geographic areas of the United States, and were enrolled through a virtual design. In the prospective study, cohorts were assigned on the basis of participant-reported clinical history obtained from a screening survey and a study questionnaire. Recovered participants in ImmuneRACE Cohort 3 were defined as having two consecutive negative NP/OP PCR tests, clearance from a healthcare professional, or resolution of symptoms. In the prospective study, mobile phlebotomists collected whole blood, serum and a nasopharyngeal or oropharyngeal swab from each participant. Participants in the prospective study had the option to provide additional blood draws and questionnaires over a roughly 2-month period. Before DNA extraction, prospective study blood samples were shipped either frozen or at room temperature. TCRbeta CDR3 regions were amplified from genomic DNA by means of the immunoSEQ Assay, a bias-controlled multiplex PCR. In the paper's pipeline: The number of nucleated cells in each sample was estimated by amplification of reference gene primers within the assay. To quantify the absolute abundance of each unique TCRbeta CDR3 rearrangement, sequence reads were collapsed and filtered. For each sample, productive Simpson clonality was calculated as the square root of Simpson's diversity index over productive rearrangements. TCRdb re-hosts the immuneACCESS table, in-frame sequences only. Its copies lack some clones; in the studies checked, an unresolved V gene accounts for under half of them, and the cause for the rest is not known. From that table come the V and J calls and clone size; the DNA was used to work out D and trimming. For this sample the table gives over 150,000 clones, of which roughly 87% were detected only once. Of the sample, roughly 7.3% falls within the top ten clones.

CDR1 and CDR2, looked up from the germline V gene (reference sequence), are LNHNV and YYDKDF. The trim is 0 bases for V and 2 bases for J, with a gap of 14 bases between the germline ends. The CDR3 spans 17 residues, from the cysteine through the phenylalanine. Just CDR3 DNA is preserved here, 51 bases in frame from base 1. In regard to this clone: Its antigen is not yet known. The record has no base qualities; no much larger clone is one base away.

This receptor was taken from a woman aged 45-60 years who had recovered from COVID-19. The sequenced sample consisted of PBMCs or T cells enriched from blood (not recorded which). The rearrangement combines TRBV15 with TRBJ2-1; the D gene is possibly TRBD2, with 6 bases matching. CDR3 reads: CATSRDSGKGPYNEQFF. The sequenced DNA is TGTGCCACCAGCAGAGATAGCGGTAAGGGACCCTACAATGAGCAGTTCTTC.